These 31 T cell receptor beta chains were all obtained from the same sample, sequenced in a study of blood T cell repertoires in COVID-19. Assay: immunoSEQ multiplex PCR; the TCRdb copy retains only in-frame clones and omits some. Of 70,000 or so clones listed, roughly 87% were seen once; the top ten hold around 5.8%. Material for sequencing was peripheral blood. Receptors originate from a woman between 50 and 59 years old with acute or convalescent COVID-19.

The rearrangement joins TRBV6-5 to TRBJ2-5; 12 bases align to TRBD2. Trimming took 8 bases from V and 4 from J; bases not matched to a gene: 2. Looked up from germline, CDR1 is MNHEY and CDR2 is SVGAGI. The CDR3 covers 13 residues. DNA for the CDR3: TGTGCCAGCTGGGGACTAGCGGGAGAGACCCAGTACTTC. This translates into CASWGLAGETQYF.

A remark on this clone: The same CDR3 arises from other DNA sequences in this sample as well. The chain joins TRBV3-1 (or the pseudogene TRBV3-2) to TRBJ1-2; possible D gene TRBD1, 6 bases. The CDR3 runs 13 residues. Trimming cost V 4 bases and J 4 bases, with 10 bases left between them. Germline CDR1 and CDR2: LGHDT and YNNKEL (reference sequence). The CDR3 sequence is CASSLGQIYGYTF. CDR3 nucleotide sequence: TGTGCCAGCAGCCTGGGACAAATCTATGGCTACACCTTC.

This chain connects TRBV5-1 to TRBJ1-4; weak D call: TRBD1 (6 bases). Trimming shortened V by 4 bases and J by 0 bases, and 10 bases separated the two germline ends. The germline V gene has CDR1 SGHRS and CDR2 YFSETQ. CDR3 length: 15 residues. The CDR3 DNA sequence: TGCGCCAGCAGCACCCGACAGGCAACTAATGAAAAACTGTTTTTT. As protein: CASSTRQATNEKLFF.

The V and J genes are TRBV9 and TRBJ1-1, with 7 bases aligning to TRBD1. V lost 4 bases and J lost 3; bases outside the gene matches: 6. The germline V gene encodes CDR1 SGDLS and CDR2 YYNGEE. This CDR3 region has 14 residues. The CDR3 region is CASSPEGGDTEAFF. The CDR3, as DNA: TGTGCCAGCAGCCCAGAAGGGGGCGACACTGAAGCTTTCTTT.

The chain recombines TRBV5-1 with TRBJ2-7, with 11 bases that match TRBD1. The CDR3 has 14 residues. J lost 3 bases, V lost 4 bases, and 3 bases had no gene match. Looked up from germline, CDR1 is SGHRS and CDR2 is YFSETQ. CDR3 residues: CASSPGQGVYEQYF. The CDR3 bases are TGCGCCAGCAGCCCGGGACAGGGGGTCTACGAGCAGTACTTC.

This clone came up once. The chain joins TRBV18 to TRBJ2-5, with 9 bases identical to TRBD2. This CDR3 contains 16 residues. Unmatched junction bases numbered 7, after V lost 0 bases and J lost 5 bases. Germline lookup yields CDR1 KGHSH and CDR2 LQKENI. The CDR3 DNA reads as TGTGCCAGCTCACCACCGGGCGGGAGGGCCTGGGAGACCCAGTACTTC. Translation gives CASSPPGGRAWETQYF.

CDR3 sequence reads: CASSVGQNNSPLHF. In DNA form, the CDR3 reads TGTGCCAGCAGCGTAGGCCAGAATAATTCACCCCTCCACTTT. This rearrangement joins TRBV9 to TRBJ1-6; D unclear. Germline V lookup: CDR1 SGDLS, CDR2 YYNGEE. The CDR3 has 14 residues. The ends were cut back, 0 bases at V and 5 bases at J, with 6 bases in the middle.

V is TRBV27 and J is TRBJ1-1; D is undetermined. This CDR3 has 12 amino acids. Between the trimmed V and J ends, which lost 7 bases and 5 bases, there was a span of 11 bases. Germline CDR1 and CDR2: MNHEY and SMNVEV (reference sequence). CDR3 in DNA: TGTGCCAGCACGGGGTTAGGGACTGAAGCTTTCTTT. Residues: CASTGLGTEAFF.

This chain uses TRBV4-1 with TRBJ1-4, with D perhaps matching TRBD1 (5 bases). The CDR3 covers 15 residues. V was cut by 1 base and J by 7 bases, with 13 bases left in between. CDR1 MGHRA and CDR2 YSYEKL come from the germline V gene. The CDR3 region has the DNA TGCGCCAGCAGCCAAGGGGGAGGGGAAAGTGAAAAACTGTTTTTT. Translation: CASSQGGGESEKLFF.

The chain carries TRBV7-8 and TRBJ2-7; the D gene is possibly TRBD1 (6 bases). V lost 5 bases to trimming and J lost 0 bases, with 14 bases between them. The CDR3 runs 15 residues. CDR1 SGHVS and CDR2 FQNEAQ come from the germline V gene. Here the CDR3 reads CASSIQGAHSYEQYF. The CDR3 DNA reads TGTGCCAGCAGCATACAGGGAGCGCACTCCTACGAGCAGTACTTC.

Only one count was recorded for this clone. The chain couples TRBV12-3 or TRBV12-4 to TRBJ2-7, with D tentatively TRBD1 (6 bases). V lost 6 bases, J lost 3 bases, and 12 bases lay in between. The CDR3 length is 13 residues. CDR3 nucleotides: TGTGCCAGCAGCCCAAGGGGGTACTACGAGCAGTACTTC. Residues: CASSPRGYYEQYF.

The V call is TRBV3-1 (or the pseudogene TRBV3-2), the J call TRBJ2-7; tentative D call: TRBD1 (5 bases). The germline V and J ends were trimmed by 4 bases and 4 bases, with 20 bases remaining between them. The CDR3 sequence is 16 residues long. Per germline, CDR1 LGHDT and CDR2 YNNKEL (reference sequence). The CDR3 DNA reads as TGTGCCAGCAGCCTCCTGGCTCAGGGCGCCGGGTACGAGCAGTACTTC. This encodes CASSLLAQGAGYEQYF.

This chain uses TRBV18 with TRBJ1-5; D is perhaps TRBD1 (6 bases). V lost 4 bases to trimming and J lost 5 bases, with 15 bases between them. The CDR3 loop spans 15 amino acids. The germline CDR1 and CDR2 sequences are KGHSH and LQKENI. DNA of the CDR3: TGTGCCAGCTCACTACAGGGAATTGCGGATCAGCCCCAGCATTTT. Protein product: CASSLQGIADQPQHF. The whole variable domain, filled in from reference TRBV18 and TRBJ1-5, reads NAGVMQNPRHLVRRRGQEARLRCSPMKGHSHVYWYRQLPEEGLKFMVYLQKENIIDESGMPKERFSAEFPKEGPSILRIQQVVRGDSAAYFCASSLQGIADQPQHFGDGTRLSIL.

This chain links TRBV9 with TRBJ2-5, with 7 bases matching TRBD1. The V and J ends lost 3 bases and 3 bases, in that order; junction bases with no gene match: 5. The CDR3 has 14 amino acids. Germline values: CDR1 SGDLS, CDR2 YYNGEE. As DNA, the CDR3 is TGTGCCAGCAGCGAGGGGGCAGGTAAAGAGACCCAGTACTTC. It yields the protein CASSEGAGKETQYF.

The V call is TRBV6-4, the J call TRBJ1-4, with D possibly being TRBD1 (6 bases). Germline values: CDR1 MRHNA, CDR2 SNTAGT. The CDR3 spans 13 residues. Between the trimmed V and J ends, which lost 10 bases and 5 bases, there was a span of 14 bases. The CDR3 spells CATAQGPNEKLFF. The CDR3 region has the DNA TGTGCCACCGCACAGGGACCAAATGAAAAACTGTTTTTT.

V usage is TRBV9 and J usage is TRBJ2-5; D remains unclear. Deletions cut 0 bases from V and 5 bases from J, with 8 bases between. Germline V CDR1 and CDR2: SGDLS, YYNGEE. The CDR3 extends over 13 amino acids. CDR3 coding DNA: TGTGCCAGCAGCGTAGCTACCTCGGAGACCCAGTACTTC. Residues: CASSVATSETQYF.

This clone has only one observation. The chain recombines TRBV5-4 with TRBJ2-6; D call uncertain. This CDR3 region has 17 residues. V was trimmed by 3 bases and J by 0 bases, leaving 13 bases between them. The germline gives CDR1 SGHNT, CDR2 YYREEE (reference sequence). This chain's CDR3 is CASSSRSQYSGANVLTF. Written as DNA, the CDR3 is TGTGCCAGCAGCTCCCGGAGTCAGTACTCTGGGGCCAACGTCCTGACTTTC. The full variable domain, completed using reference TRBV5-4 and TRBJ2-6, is ETGVTQSPTHLIKTRGQQVTLRCSSQSGHNTVSWYQQALGQGPQFIFQYYREEENGRGNFPPRFSGLQFPNYSSELNVNALELDDSALYLCASSSRSQYSGANVLTFGAGSRLTVL.

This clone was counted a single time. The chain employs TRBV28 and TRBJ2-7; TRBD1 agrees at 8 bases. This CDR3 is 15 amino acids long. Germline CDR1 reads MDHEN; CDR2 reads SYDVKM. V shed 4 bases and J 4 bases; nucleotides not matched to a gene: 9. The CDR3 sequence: CASSSDRTGNYEQYF. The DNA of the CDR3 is TGTGCCAGCAGTTCGGATCGGACAGGGAATTACGAGCAGTACTTC.

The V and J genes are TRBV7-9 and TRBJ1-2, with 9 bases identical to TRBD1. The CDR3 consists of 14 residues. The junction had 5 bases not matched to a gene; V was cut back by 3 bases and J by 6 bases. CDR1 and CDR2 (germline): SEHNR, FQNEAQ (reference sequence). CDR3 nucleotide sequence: TGTGCCAGCAGCTTGCCGGGACAGGGCCATGGCTACACCTTC. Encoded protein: CASSLPGQGHGYTF.

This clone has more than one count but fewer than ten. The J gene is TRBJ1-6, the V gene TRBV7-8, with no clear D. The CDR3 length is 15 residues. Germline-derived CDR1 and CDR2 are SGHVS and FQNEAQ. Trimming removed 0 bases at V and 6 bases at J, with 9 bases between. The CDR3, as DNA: TGTGCCAGCAGCTTAGCGTTTGCGGGTAATTCACCCCTCCACTTT. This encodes CASSLAFAGNSPLHF.

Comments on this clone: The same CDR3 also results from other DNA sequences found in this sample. The DNA for the CDR3 is TGTGCCATCAGTGAATCTCCCGGGGAGACCCAGTACTTC. It encodes CAISESPGETQYF. The chain links TRBV10-3 to TRBJ2-5; D unclear. Germline CDR1 is ENHRY and CDR2 is SYGVKD. This CDR3 region has 13 residues. V lost 3 bases and J 5 bases, leaving 10 bases between the germline ends.

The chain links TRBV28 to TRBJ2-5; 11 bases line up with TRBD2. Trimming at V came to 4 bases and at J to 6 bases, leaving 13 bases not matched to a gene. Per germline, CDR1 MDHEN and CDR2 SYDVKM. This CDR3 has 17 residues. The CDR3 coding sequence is TGTGCCAGCAGTTCCCCCGGGACTAGCGGAGGGAGGCAGACCCAGTACTTC. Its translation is CASSSPGTSGGRQTQYF.

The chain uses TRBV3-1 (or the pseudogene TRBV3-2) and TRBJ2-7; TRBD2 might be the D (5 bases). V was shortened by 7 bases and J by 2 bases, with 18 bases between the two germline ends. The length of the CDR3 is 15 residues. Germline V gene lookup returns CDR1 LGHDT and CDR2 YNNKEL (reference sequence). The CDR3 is CASTKGLAGAYEQYF. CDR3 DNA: TGTGCCAGCACCAAAGGGCTAGCTGGCGCCTACGAGCAGTACTTC.

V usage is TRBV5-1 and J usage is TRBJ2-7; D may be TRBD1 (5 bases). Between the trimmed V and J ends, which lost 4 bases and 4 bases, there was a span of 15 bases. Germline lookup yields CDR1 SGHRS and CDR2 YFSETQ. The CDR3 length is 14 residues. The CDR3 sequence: CASSPAPGSYEQYF. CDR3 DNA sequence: TGCGCCAGCAGCCCGGCCCCAGGGTCTTACGAGCAGTACTTC.

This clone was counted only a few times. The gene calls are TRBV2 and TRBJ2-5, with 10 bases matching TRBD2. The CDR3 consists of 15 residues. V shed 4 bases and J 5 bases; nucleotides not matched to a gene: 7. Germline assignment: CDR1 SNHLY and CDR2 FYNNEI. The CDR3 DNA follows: TGTGCCAGCAGTGGAAAAGCGGGGGGGTTGGAGACCCAGTACTTC. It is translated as CASSGKAGGLETQYF.

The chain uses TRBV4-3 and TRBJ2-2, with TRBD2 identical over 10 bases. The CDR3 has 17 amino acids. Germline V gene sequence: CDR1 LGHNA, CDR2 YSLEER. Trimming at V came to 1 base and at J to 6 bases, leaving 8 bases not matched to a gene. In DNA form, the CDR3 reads TGCGCCAGCAGCCAAGTAGCTAGCGGGAGCCGTCCCGGGGAGCTGTTTTTT. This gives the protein CASSQVASGSRPGELFF.

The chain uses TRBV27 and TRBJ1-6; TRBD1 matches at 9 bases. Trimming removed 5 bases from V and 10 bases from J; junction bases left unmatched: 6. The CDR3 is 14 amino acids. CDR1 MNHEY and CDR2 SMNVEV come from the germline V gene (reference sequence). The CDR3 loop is CASSPGTGRSPLHF. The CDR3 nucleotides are TGTGCCAGCAGTCCAGGGACAGGGAGGTCACCCCTCCACTTT.

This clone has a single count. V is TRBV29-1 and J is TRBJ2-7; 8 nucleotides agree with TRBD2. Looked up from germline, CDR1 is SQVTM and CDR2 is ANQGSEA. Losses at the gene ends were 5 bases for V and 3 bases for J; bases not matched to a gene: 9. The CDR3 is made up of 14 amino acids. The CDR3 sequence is CSVIIAGNFYEQYF. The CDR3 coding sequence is TGCAGCGTTATAATAGCGGGGAACTTCTACGAGCAGTACTTC.

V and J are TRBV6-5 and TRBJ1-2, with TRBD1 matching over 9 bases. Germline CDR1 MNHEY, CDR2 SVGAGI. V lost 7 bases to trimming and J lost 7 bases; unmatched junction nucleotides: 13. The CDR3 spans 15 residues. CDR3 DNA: TGTGCCAGCAAGGGACAGGGTCCTACCCTAGGTGGCTACACCTTC. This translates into CASKGQGPTLGGYTF.

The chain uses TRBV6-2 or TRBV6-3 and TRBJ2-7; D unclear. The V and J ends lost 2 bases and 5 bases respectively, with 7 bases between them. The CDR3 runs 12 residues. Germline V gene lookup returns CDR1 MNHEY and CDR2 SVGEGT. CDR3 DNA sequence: TGTGCCAGCAGTTACCAGGTGGACGAGCAGTACTTC. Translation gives CASSYQVDEQYF.

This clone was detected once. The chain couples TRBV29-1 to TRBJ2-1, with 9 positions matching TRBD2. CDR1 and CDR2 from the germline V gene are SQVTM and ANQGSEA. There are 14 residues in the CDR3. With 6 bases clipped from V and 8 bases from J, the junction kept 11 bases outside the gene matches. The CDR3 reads CSVLGASGIDEQFF. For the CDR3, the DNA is TGCAGCGTCCTCGGCGCTAGCGGGATCGATGAGCAGTTCTTC.